One and the same sample provided the 23 T cell receptor beta chains below, sequenced in a study of shared clonotypes between healthy human individuals. Sequencing used immunoSEQ multiplex PCR; TCRdb keeps in-frame clones, though not all of them. The table records some 2,500,000 clones, roughly 93% of them present only once. The specimen was naive CD4+ T cells from PBMCs. Subset meaning: CD45RA+ positively selected. Every receptor here comes from a man younger than 35 in good health. Some clones in this sample may be carry-over from other donors' samples.

The chain has TRBV6-5 and TRBJ2-7, with D possibly being TRBD1 or TRBD2 (6 bases each). The CDR3 spans 15 residues. The V gene's germline CDR1 is MNHEY and CDR2 SVGAGI. V lost 6 bases to trimming and J lost 4 bases, with 19 bases between them. For the CDR3, the DNA is TGTGCCAGCAGCTCTAATGAGGGGGGAACTTACGAGCAGTACTTC. Translation gives CASSSNEGGTYEQYF.

This clone has only one observation. The chain couples TRBV28 to TRBJ1-4; 8 bases are shared with TRBD1. This CDR3 has 16 amino acids. Germline lookup yields CDR1 MDHEN and CDR2 SYDVKM. J lost 0 bases, V lost 5 bases, and 5 bases had no gene match. The CDR3 DNA follows: TGTGCCAGCAGTGCCGTGGACAGGGCAACTAATGAAAAACTGTTTTTT. Protein: CASSAVDRATNEKLFF.

The chain couples TRBV5-4 to TRBJ1-4; 9 bases are a match to TRBD1. The length of the CDR3 is 14 residues. The trim removed 1 base at V and 6 bases at J, leaving 1 base unmatched. The germline CDR1 and CDR2 sequences are SGHNT and YYREEE (reference sequence). CDR3 amino acids: CASSLWDRDEKLFF. In DNA, the CDR3 is TGTGCCAGCAGCTTGTGGGACAGGGATGAAAAACTGTTTTTT. The full variable domain, in which reference TRBV5-4 and TRBJ1-4 provide the parts outside the CDR3, is ETGVTQSPTHLIKTRGQQVTLRCSSQSGHNTVSWYQQALGQGPQFIFQYYREEENGRGNFPPRFSGLQFPNYSSELNVNALELDDSALYLCASSLWDRDEKLFFGSGTQLSVL.

The J gene is TRBJ2-5, the V gene TRBV2; 8 bases match TRBD1. V lost 6 bases and J lost 3; bases outside the gene matches: 6. This CDR3 contains 14 residues. From germline, CDR1 is SNHLY and CDR2 FYNNEI. CDR3 coding DNA: TGTGCCAGCAGCTTGACAGGGGCGGAAGAGACCCAGTACTTC. Amino acid sequence: CASSLTGAEETQYF.

V usage is TRBV6-5 and J usage is TRBJ2-7; a weak D match, TRBD2 (6 bases). The CDR3 spans 15 residues. CDR1 is MNHEY and CDR2 is SVGAGI in the germline V gene. The V gene lost 3 bases and the J gene lost 5 bases, with 17 bases spanning the gap. The DNA of the CDR3 is TGTGCCAGCAGTTATGTGGCAGGGAGGCAACACGAGCAGTACTTC. Protein: CASSYVAGRQHEQYF.

This chain links TRBV5-6 with TRBJ1-5, with D possibly TRBD1 on 6 matching bases. CDR1 SGHDT and CDR2 YYEEEE come from the germline V gene. This CDR3 contains 16 residues. Trimming shortened V by 2 bases and J by 3 bases, and 15 bases separated the two germline ends. The CDR3 reads CASSFLQGSNNQPQHF. CDR3 nucleotide sequence: TGTGCCAGCAGCTTTCTCCAGGGGAGTAACAATCAGCCCCAGCATTTT.

The chain uses TRBV5-1 and TRBJ2-5; possible D gene TRBD2, 6 bases. Germline CDR1 is SGHRS and CDR2 is YFSETQ. This CDR3 has 15 amino acids. Trimming took off 2 bases at V and 0 bases at J, with 11 bases between the two ends. Written as DNA, the CDR3 is TGCGCCAGCAGCTTTGCTTCGGGGGACCAAGAGACCCAGTACTTC. Translated: CASSFASGDQETQYF.

The rearrangement links TRBV4-2 to TRBJ2-2; 7 bases agree with TRBD2. CDR1 and CDR2 from the germline V gene are LGHNA and YNFKEQ. Losses at the gene ends were 2 bases for V and 1 base for J; bases not matched to a gene: 10. CDR3 length: 18 residues. CDR3 sequence reads: CASSQYSVASGNTGELFF. Written as DNA, the CDR3 is TGTGCCAGCAGCCAATATTCTGTAGCTAGCGGGAACACCGGGGAGCTGTTTTTT.

The chain employs TRBV7-2 and TRBJ2-2; tentatively, D is TRBD2 (6 bases). Germline CDR1 and CDR2: SGHTA and FQGNSA. V lost 4 bases and J 5 bases, leaving 17 bases between the germline ends. This CDR3 is 16 amino acids long. Here the CDR3 reads CASSSGTGTLTGELFF. Written as DNA, the CDR3 is TGTGCCAGCAGCTCCGGAACCGGGACTTTAACCGGGGAGCTGTTTTTT.

The chain links TRBV5-5 to TRBJ2-5; 7 nucleotides align to TRBD2. The V and J ends lost 0 bases and 4 bases, in that order; junction bases with no gene match: 9. CDR3 length: 16 amino acids. Germline V gene data show CDR1 as SGHKS and CDR2 as YYEKEE (reference sequence). The CDR3 nucleotides read TGTGCCAGCAGCTTGGGAAGGTGGGGGGGAGCAGAGACCCAGTACTTC. It is translated as CASSLGRWGGAETQYF.

The V call is TRBV25-1, the J call TRBJ2-2; D is unclear. The V and J ends lost 3 bases and 0 bases respectively, with 8 bases between them. From germline, CDR1 is MGHDK and CDR2 SYGVNS. This CDR3 contains 15 residues. This CDR3 reads CASSDPLTNTGELFF. The CDR3 DNA is TGTGCCAGCAGTGATCCTCTAACGAACACCGGGGAGCTGTTTTTT.

This sequence joins TRBV19 and TRBJ2-5, with 8 nucleotides matching TRBD1. This CDR3 has 13 residues. Germline trimming cut 9 bases from V and 2 bases from J; bases unmatched to any gene: 5. Germline V gene data show CDR1 as LNHDA and CDR2 as SQIVND (reference sequence). CDR3: CASFGQGQETQYF. In DNA form, the CDR3 reads TGTGCCAGCTTCGGACAGGGACAAGAGACCCAGTACTTC.

The chain combines TRBV7-2 with TRBJ1-2; D possibly corresponds to TRBD1 (6 bases). This CDR3 spans 13 amino acids. The germline V gene has CDR1 SGHTA and CDR2 FQGNSA. V was cut by 5 bases and J by 4 bases, with 11 bases left in between. This CDR3 is CASSQGLGYGYTF. For the CDR3, the DNA is TGTGCCAGCAGCCAGGGGTTGGGCTATGGCTACACCTTC.

The chain employs TRBV11-2 and TRBJ2-2; 7 nucleotides agree with TRBD2. The CDR3 covers 15 residues. Germline CDR1 reads SGHAT; CDR2 reads FQNNGV. The V gene end was trimmed by 5 bases and the J gene end by 3 bases; junction bases not matched to a gene: 6. CDR3 loop: CASSGTTQYTGELFF. CDR3 nucleotide sequence: TGTGCCAGCAGCGGGACTACCCAATACACCGGGGAGCTGTTTTTT.

J is TRBJ2-2 and V is TRBV10-3, with D possibly being TRBD1 (5 bases). CDR1 is ENHRY and CDR2 is SYGVKD in the germline V gene. This CDR3 has 12 amino acids. Trimming cost V 6 bases and J 8 bases, with 10 bases left between them. CDR3 protein: CAIRPTVGELFF. The CDR3 coding sequence is TGTGCCATCAGGCCGACAGTTGGGGAGCTGTTTTTT.

The chain is built from TRBV5-1 and TRBJ2-5, with 12 bases fitting TRBD2. CDR3 size: 17 residues. The germline CDR1 and CDR2 sequences are SGHRS and YFSETQ. Unmatched junction bases numbered 8, after V lost 1 base and J lost 4 bases. The CDR3 DNA sequence: TGCGCCAGCAGCTTGTTTCCTAGCGGGAGGGCCCGAGAGACCCAGTACTTC. Translating it yields CASSLFPSGRARETQYF.

The chain recombines TRBV7-6 with TRBJ2-2, with a weak D call TRBD2 (6 bases). The CDR3 runs 15 residues. CDR1 and CDR2 (germline): SGHVS, FNYEAQ. Deletions cut 5 bases from V and 3 bases from J, with 13 bases between. The CDR3 DNA reads as TGTGCCAGCAGCCCTTTAAGGAGGGACACCGGGGAGCTGTTTTTT. It specifies CASSPLRRDTGELFF.

V is TRBV18 and J is TRBJ2-3; 8 bases line up with TRBD2. Trimming removed 4 bases from V and 0 bases from J; junction bases left unmatched: 12. This CDR3 contains 18 residues. Germline CDR1 and CDR2: KGHSH and LQKENI. The DNA for the CDR3 is TGTGCCAGCTCACGCTACCTGACTAGCGAGTTTAGCACAGATACGCAGTATTTT. This codes for CASSRYLTSEFSTDTQYF.

This chain links TRBV6-1 with TRBJ2-7; 10 bases line up with TRBD1. The CDR3 is 14 amino acids. The V and J ends lost 5 bases and 6 bases, in that order; junction bases with no gene match: 7. Germline CDR1 reads MNHNS; CDR2 reads SASEGT. The CDR3 DNA sequence: TGTGCCAGCAGTATACGACAGGGGGCCCTCGAGCAGTACTTC. This sequence encodes CASSIRQGALEQYF.

This clone is a singleton in its sample. The V and J genes are TRBV4-1 and TRBJ1-3; no definite D call. Germline lookup yields CDR1 MGHRA and CDR2 YSYEKL. CDR3 length equals 15 residues. With 2 bases removed from V and 2 bases from J, the gap between germline ends came to 10 bases. This CDR3 reads CASSQSQSAGNTIYF. The DNA for the CDR3 is TGCGCCAGCAGCCAATCCCAAAGCGCTGGAAACACCATATATTTT.

About this clone: Other DNA sequences from this sample encode an identical CDR3 as well. V usage is TRBV7-3 and J usage is TRBJ2-5, with D perhaps TRBD2 (6 bases). There are 14 residues in the CDR3. Germline CDR1 and CDR2: SGHTA and FQGTGA. V was clipped by 5 bases and J by 2 bases, with 12 bases between them. The DNA of the CDR3 is TGTGCCAGCAGCCCAGGTAGCGGACAAGAGACCCAGTACTTC. Its translation is CASSPGSGQETQYF.

The chain joins TRBV6-5 to TRBJ1-6; 9 nucleotides align to TRBD1. V dropped 6 bases and J dropped 8; count of bases not matched to a gene: 5. The CDR3 sequence is 14 residues long. CDR1 and CDR2 from the germline V gene are MNHEY and SVGAGI. The CDR3 DNA follows: TGTGCCAGCAGCCCGGGACAGGGTTATTCACCCCTCCACTTT. It is translated as CASSPGQGYSPLHF.

On this clone: This sample also contains other DNA sequences that code for the same CDR3. This chain links TRBV5-4 with TRBJ2-1; D is unresolved. The CDR3 contains 11 residues. Germline assignment: CDR1 SGHNT and CDR2 YYREEE (reference sequence). Trimming shortened V by 2 bases and J by 4 bases, and 1 base separated the two germline ends. The CDR3 protein is CASSFYNEQFF. The CDR3 DNA sequence: TGTGCCAGCAGCTTTTACAATGAGCAGTTCTTC. Based on the CDR3 plus reference TRBV5-4 and TRBJ2-1, the full variable domain is ETGVTQSPTHLIKTRGQQVTLRCSSQSGHNTVSWYQQALGQGPQFIFQYYREEENGRGNFPPRFSGLQFPNYSSELNVNALELDDSALYLCASSFYNEQFFGPGTRLTVL.